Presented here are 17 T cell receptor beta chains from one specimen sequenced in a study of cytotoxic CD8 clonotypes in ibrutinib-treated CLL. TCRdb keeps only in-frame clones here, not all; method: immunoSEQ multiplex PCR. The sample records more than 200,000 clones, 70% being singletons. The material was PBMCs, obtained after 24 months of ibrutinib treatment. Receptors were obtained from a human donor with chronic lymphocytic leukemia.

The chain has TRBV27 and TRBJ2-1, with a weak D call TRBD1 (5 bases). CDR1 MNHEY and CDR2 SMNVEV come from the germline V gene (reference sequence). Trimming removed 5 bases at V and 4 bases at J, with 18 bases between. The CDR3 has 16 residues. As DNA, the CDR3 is TGTGCCAGCAGTCCCAACCCAGGGTCCAGATACAATGAGCAGTTCTTC. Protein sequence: CASSPNPGSRYNEQFF.

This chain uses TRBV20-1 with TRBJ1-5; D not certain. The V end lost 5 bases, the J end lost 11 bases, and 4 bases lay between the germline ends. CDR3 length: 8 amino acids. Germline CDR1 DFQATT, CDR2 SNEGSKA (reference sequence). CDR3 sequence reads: CSALAQHF. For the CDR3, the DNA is TGCAGTGCTCTGGCCCAGCATTTT.

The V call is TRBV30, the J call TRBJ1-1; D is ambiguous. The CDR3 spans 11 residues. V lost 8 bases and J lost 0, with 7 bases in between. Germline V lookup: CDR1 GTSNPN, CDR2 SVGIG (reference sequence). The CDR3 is CAQGLNTEAFF. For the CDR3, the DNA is TGTGCCCAAGGGTTGAACACTGAAGCTTTCTTT.

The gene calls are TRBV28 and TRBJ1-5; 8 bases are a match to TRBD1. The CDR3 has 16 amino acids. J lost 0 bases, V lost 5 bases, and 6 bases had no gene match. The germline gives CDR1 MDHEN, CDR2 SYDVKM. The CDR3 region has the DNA TGTGCCAGCAGTCTACGGGACAGGTATAGCAATCAGCCCCAGCATTTT. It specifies CASSLRDRYSNQPQHF. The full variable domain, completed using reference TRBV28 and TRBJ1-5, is DVKVTQSSRYLVKRTGEKVFLECVQDMDHENMFWYRQDPGLGLRLIYFSYDVKMKEKGDIPEGYSVSREKKERFSLILESASTNQTSMYLCASSLRDRYSNQPQHFGDGTRLSIL.

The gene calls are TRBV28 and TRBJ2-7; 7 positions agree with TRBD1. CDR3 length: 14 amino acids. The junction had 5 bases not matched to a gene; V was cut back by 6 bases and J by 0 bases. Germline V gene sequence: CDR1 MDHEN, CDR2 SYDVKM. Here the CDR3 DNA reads TGTGCCAGCAGGGAAACAGGGGCCTCCTACGAGCAGTACTTC. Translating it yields CASRETGASYEQYF.

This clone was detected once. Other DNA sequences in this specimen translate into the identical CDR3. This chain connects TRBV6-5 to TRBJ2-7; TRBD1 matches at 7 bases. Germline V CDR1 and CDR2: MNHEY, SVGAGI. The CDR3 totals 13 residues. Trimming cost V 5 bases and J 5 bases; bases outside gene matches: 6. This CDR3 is CASSRQGFHEQYF. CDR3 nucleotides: TGTGCCAGCAGTCGACAGGGATTCCACGAGCAGTACTTC.

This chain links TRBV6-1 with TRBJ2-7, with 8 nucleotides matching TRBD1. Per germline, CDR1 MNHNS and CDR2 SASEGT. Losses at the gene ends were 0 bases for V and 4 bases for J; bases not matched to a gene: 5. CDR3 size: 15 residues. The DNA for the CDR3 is TGTGCCAGCAGTGAAGCCAGGGGGCAACGGTACGAGCAGTACTTC. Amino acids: CASSEARGQRYEQYF.

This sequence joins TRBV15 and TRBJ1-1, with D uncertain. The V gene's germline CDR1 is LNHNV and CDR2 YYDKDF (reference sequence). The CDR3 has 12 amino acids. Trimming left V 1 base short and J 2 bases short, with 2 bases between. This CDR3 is CATSRVNTEAFF. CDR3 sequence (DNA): TGTGCCACCAGCAGAGTCAACACTGAAGCTTTCTTT.

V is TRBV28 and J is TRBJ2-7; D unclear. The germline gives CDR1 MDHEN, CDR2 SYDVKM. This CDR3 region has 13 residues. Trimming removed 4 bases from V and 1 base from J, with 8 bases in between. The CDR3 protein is CASSWDRSYEQYF. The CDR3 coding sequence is TGTGCCAGCAGTTGGGATCGTTCCTACGAGCAGTACTTC.

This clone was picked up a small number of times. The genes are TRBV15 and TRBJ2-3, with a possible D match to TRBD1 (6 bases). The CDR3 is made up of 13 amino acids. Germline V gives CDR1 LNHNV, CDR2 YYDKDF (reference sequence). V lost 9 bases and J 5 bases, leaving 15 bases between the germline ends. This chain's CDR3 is CATANRVEDTQYF. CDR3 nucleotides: TGTGCCACTGCGAACAGGGTGGAAGATACGCAGTATTTT.

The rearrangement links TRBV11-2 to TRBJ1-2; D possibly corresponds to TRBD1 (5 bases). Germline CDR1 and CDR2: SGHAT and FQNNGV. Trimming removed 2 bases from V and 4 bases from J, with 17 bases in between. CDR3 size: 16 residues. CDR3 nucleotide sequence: TGTGCCAGCAGCTTAATAGGCGGGACGCTACTCTATGGCTACACCTTC. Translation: CASSLIGGTLLYGYTF.

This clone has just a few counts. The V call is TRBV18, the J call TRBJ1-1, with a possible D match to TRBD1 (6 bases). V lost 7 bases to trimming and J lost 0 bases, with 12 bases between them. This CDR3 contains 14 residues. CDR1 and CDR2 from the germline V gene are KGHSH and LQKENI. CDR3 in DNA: TGTGCCAGCTTACCGGACAGCCTGAACACTGAAGCTTTCTTT. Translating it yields CASLPDSLNTEAFF.

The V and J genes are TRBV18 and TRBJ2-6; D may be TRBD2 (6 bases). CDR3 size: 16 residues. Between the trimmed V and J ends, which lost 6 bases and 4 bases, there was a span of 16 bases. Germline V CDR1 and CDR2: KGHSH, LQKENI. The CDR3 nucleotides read TGTGCCAGCTCCCTACGCGGGGCGCGAGGGGCCAACGTCCTGACTTTC. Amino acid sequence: CASSLRGARGANVLTF. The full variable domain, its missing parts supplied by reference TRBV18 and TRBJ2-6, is NAGVMQNPRHLVRRRGQEARLRCSPMKGHSHVYWYRQLPEEGLKFMVYLQKENIIDESGMPKERFSAEFPKEGPSILRIQQVVRGDSAAYFCASSLRGARGANVLTFGAGSRLTVL.

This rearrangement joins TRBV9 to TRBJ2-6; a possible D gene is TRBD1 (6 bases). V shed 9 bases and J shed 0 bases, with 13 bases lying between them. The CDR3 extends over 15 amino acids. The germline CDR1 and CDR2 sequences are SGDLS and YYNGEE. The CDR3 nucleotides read TGTGCCACCTCCAGGGGAGACTCTGGGGCCAACGTCCTGACTTTC. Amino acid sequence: CATSRGDSGANVLTF.

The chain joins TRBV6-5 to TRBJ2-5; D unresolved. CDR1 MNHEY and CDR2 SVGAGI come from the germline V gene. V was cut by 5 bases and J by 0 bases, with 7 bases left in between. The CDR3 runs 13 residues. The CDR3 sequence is CASSPTYQETQYF. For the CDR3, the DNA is TGTGCCAGCAGTCCTACGTACCAAGAGACCCAGTACTTC.

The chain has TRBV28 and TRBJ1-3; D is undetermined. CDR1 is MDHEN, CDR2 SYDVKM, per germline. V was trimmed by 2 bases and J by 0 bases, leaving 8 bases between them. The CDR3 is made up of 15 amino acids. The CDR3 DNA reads TGTGCCAGCAGTTTACACGCCAGCTCTGGAAACACCATATATTTT. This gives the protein CASSLHASSGNTIYF.

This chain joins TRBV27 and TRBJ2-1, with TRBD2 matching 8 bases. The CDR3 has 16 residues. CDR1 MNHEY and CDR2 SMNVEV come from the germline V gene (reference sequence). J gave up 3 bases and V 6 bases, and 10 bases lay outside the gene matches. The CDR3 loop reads CASRLTPAGVYNEQFF. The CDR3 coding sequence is TGTGCCAGCAGACTTACCCCAGCGGGAGTCTACAATGAGCAGTTCTTC.